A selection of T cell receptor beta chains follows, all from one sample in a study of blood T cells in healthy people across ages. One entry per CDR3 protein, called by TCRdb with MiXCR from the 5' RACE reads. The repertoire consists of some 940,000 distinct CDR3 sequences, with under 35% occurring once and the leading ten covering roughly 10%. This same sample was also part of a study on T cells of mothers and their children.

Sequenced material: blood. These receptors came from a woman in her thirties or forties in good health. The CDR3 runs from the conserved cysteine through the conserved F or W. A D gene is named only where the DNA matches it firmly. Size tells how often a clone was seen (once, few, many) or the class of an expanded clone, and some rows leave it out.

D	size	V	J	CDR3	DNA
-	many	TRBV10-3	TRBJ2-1	CAIGSSGEEQFF	TGTGCCATCGGCTCCTCAGGGGAAGAGCAGTTCTTC
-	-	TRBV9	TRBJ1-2	CASSVAPAGNYGYTF	TGTGCCAGCAGCGTAGCTCCCGCGGGGAACTATGGCTACACCTTC
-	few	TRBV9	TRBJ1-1	CASSVDPTNPEAFF	TGTGCCAGCAGCGTAGACCCGACGAACCCTGAAGCTTTCTTT
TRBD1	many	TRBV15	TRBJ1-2	CATSKAETGARYTF	TGTGCCACCAGCAAGGCGGAGACAGGGGCGCGCTACACCTTC
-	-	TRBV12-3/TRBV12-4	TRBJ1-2	CASGGRLNYGYTF	TGTGCCAGCGGGGGCAGGCTGAACTATGGCTACACCTTC
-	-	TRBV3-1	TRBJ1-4	CASSRARGTGEKLFF	TGTGCCAGCAGCCGTGCCCGCGGGACCGGTGAAAAACTGTTTTTT
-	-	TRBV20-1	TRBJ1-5	CSASHRAQGNQPQHF	TGCAGTGCTAGTCACAGGGCTCAGGGCAATCAGCCCCAGCATTTT
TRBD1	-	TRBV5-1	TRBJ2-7	CASNSPGTGDPEQYF	TGCGCCAGCAACTCCCCCGGGACAGGGGACCCCGAGCAGTACTTC
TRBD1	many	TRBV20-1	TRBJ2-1	CSARGGPGQGDNEQFF	TGCAGTGCTAGAGGAGGGCCCGGACAGGGTGATAATGAGCAGTTCTTC
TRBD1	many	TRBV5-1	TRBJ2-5	CASIQTGGDETQYF	TGCGCCAGCATTCAAACAGGGGGCGATGAGACCCAGTACTTC
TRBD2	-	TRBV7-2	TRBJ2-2	CASSPGLAGGGELFF	TGTGCCAGCAGCCCGGGACTAGCGGGGGGCGGGGAGCTGTTTTTT
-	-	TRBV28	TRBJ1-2	CASSSGTNSFYGYTF	TGTGCCAGCAGTTCCGGGACAAATTCCTTCTATGGCTACACCTTC
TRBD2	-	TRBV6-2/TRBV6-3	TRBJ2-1	CASSYPREAGLYNEQFF	TGTGCCAGCAGTTACCCCCGGGAAGCGGGGCTCTACAATGAGCAGTTCTTC
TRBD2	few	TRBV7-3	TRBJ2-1	CASSLSQLAGINEQFF	TGTGCCAGCAGCCTCTCCCAACTAGCGGGCATCAATGAGCAGTTCTTC
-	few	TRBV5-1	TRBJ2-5	CASSLALQAETQYF	TGCGCCAGCAGCTTGGCCCTCCAGGCGGAGACCCAGTACTTC
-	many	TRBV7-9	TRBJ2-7	CASSLASASYEQYF	TGTGCCAGCAGCTTAGCGAGCGCCTCCTACGAGCAGTACTTC
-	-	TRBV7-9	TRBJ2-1	CASSLPGAAASSYNEQFF	TGTGCCAGCAGCTTACCTGGAGCGGCAGCGAGCTCCTACAATGAGCAGTTCTTC
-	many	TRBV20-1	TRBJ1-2	CSASSGIGGYTF	TGCAGTGCTAGCTCGGGGATCGGCGGCTACACCTTC
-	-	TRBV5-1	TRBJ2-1	CASREPTYNEQFF	TGCGCCAGCAGGGAACCAACCTACAATGAGCAGTTCTTC
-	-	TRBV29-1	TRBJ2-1	CSIRQGGPYNEQFF	TGCAGCATCCGACAGGGAGGGCCCTACAATGAGCAGTTCTTC
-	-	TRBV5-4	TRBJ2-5	CVSSPQQGRRETQYF	TGTGTCAGCAGCCCTCAACAGGGGAGGAGGGAGACCCAGTACTTC
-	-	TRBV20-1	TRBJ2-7	CSADTGCYEQYF	TGCAGTGCTGATACAGGGTGTTACGAGCAGTACTTC
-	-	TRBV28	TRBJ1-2	CASSLSGARGHTF	TGTGCCAGCAGTTTATCGGGGGCGCGGGGCCACACCTTC
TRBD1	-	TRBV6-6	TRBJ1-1	CASNRETGQATEAFF	TGTGCCAGCAATAGGGAGACAGGGCAGGCCACTGAAGCTTTCTTT
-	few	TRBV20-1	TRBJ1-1	CSARGLMNLNTEAFF	TGCAGTGCTAGAGGACTGATGAACCTGAACACTGAAGCTTTCTTT
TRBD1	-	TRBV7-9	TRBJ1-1	CASSPTTGMNTEAFF	TGTGCCAGCAGCCCCACGACAGGGATGAACACTGAAGCTTTCTTT
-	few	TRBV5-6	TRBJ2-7	CASSLLDSYNEQYF	TGTGCCAGCAGCTTGTTGGACTCCTACAATGAGCAGTACTTC
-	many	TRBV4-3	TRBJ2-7	CASSQVGGGALYEQYF	TGCGCCAGCAGCCAAGTGGGTGGAGGGGCTCTCTACGAGCAGTACTTC
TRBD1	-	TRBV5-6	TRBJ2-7	CASSSGTGFCEQYF	TGTGCCAGCAGCTCCGGGACAGGTTTCTGCGAGCAGTACTTC
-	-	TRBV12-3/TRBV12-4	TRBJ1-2	CASRNIGLGYGYTF	TGTGCCAGCAGGAATATAGGGTTGGGCTATGGCTACACCTTC
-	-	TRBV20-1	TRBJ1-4	CSAPDRRTTNEKLFF	TGCAGTGCCCCCGACAGGCGCACAACTAATGAAAAACTGTTTTTT
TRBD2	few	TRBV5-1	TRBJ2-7	CASSLGTSSNLPYEQYF	TGCGCCAGCAGCTTGGGGACTAGCTCTAATCTCCCGTACGAGCAGTACTTC
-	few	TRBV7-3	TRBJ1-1	CASSLSGTYTEAFF	TGTGCCAGCAGCTTGAGTGGGACATACACTGAAGCTTTCTTT
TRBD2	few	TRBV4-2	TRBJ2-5	CASSQEILAAKETQYF	TGTGCCAGCAGCCAAGAGATCCTAGCGGCAAAAGAGACCCAGTACTTC
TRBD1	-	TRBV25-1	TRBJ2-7	CASSEPGQVYEQYF	TGTGCCAGCAGTGAACCGGGACAGGTCTACGAGCAGTACTTC
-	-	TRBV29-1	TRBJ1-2	CSVDIGRIYGYTF	TGCAGCGTTGATATCGGAAGGATCTATGGCTACACCTTC
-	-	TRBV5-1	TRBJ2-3	CASSPGLGAGTDTQYF	TGCGCCAGCAGCCCCGGACTGGGGGCAGGCACAGATACGCAGTATTTT
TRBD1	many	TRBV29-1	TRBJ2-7	CSVGGQGYEQYF	TGCAGCGTTGGGGGACAGGGCTACGAGCAGTACTTC
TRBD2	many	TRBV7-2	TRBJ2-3	CASTYRGLAGTDTQYF	TGTGCCAGCACGTACCGGGGACTAGCTGGCACAGATACGCAGTATTTT
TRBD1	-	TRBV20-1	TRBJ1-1	CSARANRGNTEAFF	TGCAGTGCTAGAGCCAACAGGGGGAACACTGAAGCTTTCTTT